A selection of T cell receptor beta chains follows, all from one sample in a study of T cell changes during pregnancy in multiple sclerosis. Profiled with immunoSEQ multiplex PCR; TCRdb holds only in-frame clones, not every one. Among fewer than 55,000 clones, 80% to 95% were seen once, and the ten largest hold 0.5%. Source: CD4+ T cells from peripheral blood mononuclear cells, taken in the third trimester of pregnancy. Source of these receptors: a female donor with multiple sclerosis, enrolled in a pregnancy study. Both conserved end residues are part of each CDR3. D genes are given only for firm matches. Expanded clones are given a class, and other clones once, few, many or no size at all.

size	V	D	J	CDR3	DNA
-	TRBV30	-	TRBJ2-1	CAGRTGRSYNEQFF	TGTGCCGGACGTACAGGCCGCTCCTACAATGAGCAGTTCTTC
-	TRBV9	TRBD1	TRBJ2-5	CASSVAGGNETQYF	TGTGCCAGCAGCGTAGCAGGGGGCAATGAGACCCAGTACTTC
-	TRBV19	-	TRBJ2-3	CASSTRSDTQYF	TGTGCCAGTAGTACGAGGTCAGATACGCAGTATTTT
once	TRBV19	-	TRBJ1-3	CASSMGATARNTIYF	TGTGCCAGTAGTATGGGGGCGACGGCGAGAAACACCATATATTTT
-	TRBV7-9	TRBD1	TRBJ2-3	CASSKGTGTTDTQYF	TGTGCCAGCAGCAAGGGGACAGGGACCACAGATACGCAGTATTTT
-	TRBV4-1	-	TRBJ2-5	CASSQVYLETQYF	TGCGCCAGCAGCCAAGTTTATCTAGAGACCCAGTACTTC
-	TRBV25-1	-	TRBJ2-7	CASSGLPYEQYF	TGTGCCAGCAGTGGACTACCCTACGAGCAGTACTTC
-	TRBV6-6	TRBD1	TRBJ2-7	CASSYSGTAYEQYF	TGTGCCAGCAGTTATTCCGGGACAGCGTACGAGCAGTACTTC
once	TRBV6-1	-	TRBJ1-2	CASSEGISRADYGYTF	TGTGCCAGCAGTGAAGGAATAAGTCGAGCCGACTATGGCTACACCTTC
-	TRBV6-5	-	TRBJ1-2	CASSYRRPPTNYGYTF	TGTGCCAGCAGTTACAGGAGACCTCCGACTAACTATGGCTACACCTTC
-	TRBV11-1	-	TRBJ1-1	CASSSQGLGAFF	TGTGCCAGCAGCTCGCAGGGGCTGGGAGCTTTCTTT